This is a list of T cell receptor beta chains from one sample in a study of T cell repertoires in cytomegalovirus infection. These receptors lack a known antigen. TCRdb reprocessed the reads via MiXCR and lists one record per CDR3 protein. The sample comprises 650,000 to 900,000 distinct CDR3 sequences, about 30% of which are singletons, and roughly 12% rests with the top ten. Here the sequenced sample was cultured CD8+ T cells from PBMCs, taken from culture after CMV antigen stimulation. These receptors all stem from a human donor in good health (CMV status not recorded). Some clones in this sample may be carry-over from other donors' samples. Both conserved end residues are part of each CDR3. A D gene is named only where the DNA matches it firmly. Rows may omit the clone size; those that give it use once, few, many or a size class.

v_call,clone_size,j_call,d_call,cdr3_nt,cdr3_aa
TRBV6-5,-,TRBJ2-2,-,TGTGCCAGCCAAGGGCCCAACACCGGGGAGCTGTTTTTT,CASQGPNTGELFF
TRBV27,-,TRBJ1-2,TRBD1,TGTGCCAGCAGTTTATCCCAGACAGGGCTCGGTGGCTACACCTTC,CASSLSQTGLGGYTF
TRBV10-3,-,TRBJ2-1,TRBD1,TGTGCCACCGGGACAGGGGGATTCAATGAGCAGTTCTTC,CATGTGGFNEQFF
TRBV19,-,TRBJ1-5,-,TGTGCCAGTAGTATAGGGACAGTCAATCAGCCCCAGCATTTT,CASSIGTVNQPQHF
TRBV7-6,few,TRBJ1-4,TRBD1,TGTGCCAGCAGCGGCGGGACAGGGGATAATGAAAAACTGTTTTTT,CASSGGTGDNEKLFF
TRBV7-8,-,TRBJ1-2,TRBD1,TGTGCCAACAGCTTGGCAACTACAGGGGTGTATGGCTACACCTTC,CANSLATTGVYGYTF
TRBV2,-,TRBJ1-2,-,TGTGCCAGCAGTGCCAGCGGCTACACCTTC,CASSASGYTF
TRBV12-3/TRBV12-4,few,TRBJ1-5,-,TGTGCCAGCAGTCCCGGAGGGGCTCGGCAGCCCCAGCATTTT,CASSPGGARQPQHF
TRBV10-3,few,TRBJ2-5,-,TGTGCCATCAGTGAGTCCGAAAATTGGACCCAGTACTTC,CAISESENWTQYF
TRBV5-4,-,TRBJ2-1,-,TGTGCCAGCAGCACCTCGGGAAGCAATGAGCAGTTCTTC,CASSTSGSNEQFF
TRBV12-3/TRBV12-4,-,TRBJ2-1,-,TGTGCCAGCAGTCTAACCAGGGGGACTAGCTCCTACAATGAGCAGTTCTTC,CASSLTRGTSSYNEQFF
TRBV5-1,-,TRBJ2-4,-,TGCGCCAGCAGCTCGCCTGGGGGCAAAAACATTCAGTACTTC,CASSSPGGKNIQYF
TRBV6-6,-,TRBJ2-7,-,TGTGCCAGCAGTTTGGGCGCATCCACCTACGAGCAGTACTTC,CASSLGASTYEQYF
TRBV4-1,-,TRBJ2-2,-,TGCGCCAGCAGCCTGGGACCAGCCCCCGGGGAGCTGTTTTTT,CASSLGPAPGELFF
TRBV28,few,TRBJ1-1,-,TGTGCCAGCAGGGGGGAGGGGATGGACACTGAAGCTTTCTTT,CASRGEGMDTEAFF
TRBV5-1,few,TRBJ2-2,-,TGCGCCAGCAGTGAGGGCGATGTTACCGGGGAGCTGTTTTTT,CASSEGDVTGELFF
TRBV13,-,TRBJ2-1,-,TGTGCCAGCAGCGTAAGGGATAGGACAGTTCCTGAGCAGTTCTTC,CASSVRDRTVPEQFF
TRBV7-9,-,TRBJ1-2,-,TGTGCCAGCACCCGCCTCCAGGCGAACTATGGCTACACCTTC,CASTRLQANYGYTF
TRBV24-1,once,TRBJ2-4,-,TGTGCCACCAGTGATTTTTATCGCAGGGTGGTTCAGTACTTC,CATSDFYRRVVQYF
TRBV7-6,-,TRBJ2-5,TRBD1,TGTGCCAGCAGCGCACACCAGGGGGCTCGTTTTCGCGAGACCCAGTACTTC,CASSAHQGARFRETQYF
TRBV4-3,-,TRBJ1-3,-,TGCGCCAGCAGCCAAGGGGGAGCGGGCATATATTTT,CASSQGGAGIYF
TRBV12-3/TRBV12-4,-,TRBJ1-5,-,TGTGCCAGCAGTTTAGTGGATGGGGGTCGGCAGCCCCAGCATTTT,CASSLVDGGRQPQHF
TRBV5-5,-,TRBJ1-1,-,TGTGCCAGCAACACCGGGCTCGAAGCTTTCTTT,CASNTGLEAFF
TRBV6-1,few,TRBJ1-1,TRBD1,TGTGCCAGCGATACAGGGGGTATCACTGAAGCTTTCTTT,CASDTGGITEAFF
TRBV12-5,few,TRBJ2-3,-,TGTGCTAGTGGTTTTACCGCGGGGGCTGAAACAGATACGCAGTATTTT,CASGFTAGAETDTQYF
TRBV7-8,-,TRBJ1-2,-,TGTGCCAGCAGCTTAGCGCAAGTGACGGACGTCTATGGCTACACCTTC,CASSLAQVTDVYGYTF
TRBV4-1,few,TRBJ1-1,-,TGCGCCAGCAGCCACGGTCCGTCTATGAACACTGAAGCTTTCTTT,CASSHGPSMNTEAFF
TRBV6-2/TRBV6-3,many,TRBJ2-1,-,TGTGCCAGCAGCTACCGGGGGGCCGGCTACAATGAGCAGTTCTTC,CASSYRGAGYNEQFF
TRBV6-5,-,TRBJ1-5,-,TGTGCCAGCACCCGAGTCGGGGATAGCGTAGATGACGAGCAGCCCCAGCATTTT,CASTRVGDSVDDEQPQHF
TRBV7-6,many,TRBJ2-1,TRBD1,TGTGCCAGCAGCGGACGGGACAGGTTCAATGAGCAGTTCTTC,CASSGRDRFNEQFF
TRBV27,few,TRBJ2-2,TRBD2,TGTGCCAGCAGTTTAAGCGGGGGGGCAACCGGGGAGCTGTTTTTT,CASSLSGGATGELFF
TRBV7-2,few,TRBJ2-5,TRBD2,TGTGCCAGCGACCGGTTAGCGGGGCCACAAGAGACCCAGTACTTC,CASDRLAGPQETQYF
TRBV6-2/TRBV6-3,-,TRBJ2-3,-,TGTGCCAGCAGCCCTGACAGGAATACGCAGTATTTT,CASSPDRNTQYF
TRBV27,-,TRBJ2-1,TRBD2,TGTGCCAGCAGTTTCTCCCTGGGACTAGCGGGGGGGGGTGAGCAGTTCTTC,CASSFSLGLAGGGEQFF
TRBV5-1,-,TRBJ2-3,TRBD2,TGCGCCAGCAGCCTAGAGCCCGTAGGGCTAGCGGGGTCCGATACGCAGTATTTT,CASSLEPVGLAGSDTQYF
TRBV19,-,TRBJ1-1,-,TGTGCCAGTAGTATAGCGCAGGGGTGGACTGAAGCTTTCTTT,CASSIAQGWTEAFF
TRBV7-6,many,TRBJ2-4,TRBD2,TGTGCCAGCAGCTTAGAAGCGGGGGAAAACATTCAGTACTTC,CASSLEAGENIQYF
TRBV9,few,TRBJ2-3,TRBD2,TGTGCCAGCAGCCCCTGGGCGGGGGGGATTGAAGATACGCAGTATTTT,CASSPWAGGIEDTQYF
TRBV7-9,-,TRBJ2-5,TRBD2,TGTGCCAGCAGCTCAAGGACTAGCGGGGGGGAAGAGACCCAGTACTTC,CASSSRTSGGEETQYF
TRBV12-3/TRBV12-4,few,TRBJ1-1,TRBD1,TGTGCCAGCGCCCTAAACAGGGGAATGAACACTGAAGCTTTCTTT,CASALNRGMNTEAFF
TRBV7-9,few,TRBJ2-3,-,TGTGCCAGCAGTTTGGACATTACTAGCACAGATACGCAGTATTTT,CASSLDITSTDTQYF
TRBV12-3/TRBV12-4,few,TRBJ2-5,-,TGTGCCAGCAGTTTGGGTAGTCAGAATGTTTACCAAGAGACCCAGTACTTC,CASSLGSQNVYQETQYF
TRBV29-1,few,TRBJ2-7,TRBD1,TGCAGCGTTCACAGGGGGATCGAGCAGTACTTC,CSVHRGIEQYF
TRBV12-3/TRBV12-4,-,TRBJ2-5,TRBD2,TGTGCCAGCAGTGGGACTAGCGGGGTGGCAGAGACCCAGTACTTC,CASSGTSGVAETQYF
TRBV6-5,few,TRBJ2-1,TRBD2,TGTGCCAGCAGTCCCGGACTAGCGGGGGGCTTTTACAATGAGCAGTTCTTT,CASSPGLAGGFYNEQFF
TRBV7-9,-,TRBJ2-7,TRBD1,TGTGCCAGCAGCCCCCGGACAGGGGAGAGGTACGAGCAGTACTTC,CASSPRTGERYEQYF
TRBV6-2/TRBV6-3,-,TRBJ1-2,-,TGTGCCAGCACCCTCCAACGGGATCAACTTAACTATGGCTACACCTTC,CASTLQRDQLNYGYTF
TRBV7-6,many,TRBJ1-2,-,TGTGCCAGCAGCTCCTGGGGGGAGATGGAGGGCTACACCTTC,CASSSWGEMEGYTF